Following are 26 T cell receptor beta chains from one sample sequenced in a study of blood T cell repertoires in COVID-19 (dated by TCRdb to the early 2020s). The library came from the immunoSEQ multiplex PCR assay. TCRdb stores this immuneACCESS table with in-frame sequences only. Part of the clones is absent; in the studies checked, under half of the shortfall reflects unresolved V genes, and no reason is known for the rest. A total of about 50,000 clones appear in this sample, over 75% of them only once. In total, the top ten clones hold around 6.5% of the sample. The sequenced material came from peripheral blood. The receptors were sampled from a man between 50 and 59 years old with active COVID-19.

The chain couples TRBV5-5 to TRBJ1-1; D is unclear. CDR1 and CDR2 (germline): SGHKS, YYEKEE (reference sequence). The CDR3 spans 15 residues. V was trimmed by 4 bases and J by 1 base, leaving 14 bases between them. The DNA of the CDR3 is TGTGCCAGCAGCCAATTGATGGGCCCGAACACTGAAGCTTTCTTT. Residues: CASSQLMGPNTEAFF.

The V gene is TRBV7-9, the J gene TRBJ2-5; D is possibly TRBD1 (6 bases). V was pared by 5 bases and J by 2 bases, with 18 bases between. This CDR3 is built from 16 residues. CDR1 SEHNR and CDR2 FQNEAQ come from the germline V gene (reference sequence). The CDR3 DNA reads TGTGCCAGCAGCCGTTCGCCCAGGGGACGACAAGAGACCCAGTACTTC. It translates to CASSRSPRGRQETQYF.

The genes are TRBV7-2 and TRBJ2-3; a weak D match, TRBD2 (5 bases). Germline V gives CDR1 SGHTA, CDR2 FQGNSA. The germline V and J ends were trimmed by 3 bases and 4 bases, with 11 bases remaining between them. The CDR3 runs 14 residues. This CDR3 reads CASSFTGSPDTQYF. The CDR3 DNA sequence: TGTGCCAGCAGCTTTACGGGGAGTCCAGATACGCAGTATTTT.

This clone was seen once. The V call is TRBV19, the J call TRBJ2-2; a weak D match, TRBD1 (6 bases). Per the germline V gene, CDR1 is LNHDA and CDR2 is SQIVND (reference sequence). Trimming removed 2 bases at V and 6 bases at J, with 13 bases between. The CDR3 covers 15 residues. In DNA, the CDR3 is TGTGCCAGTAGTATAACAGGGAATCTCCCCGGGGAGCTGTTTTTT. It codes for CASSITGNLPGELFF.

The rearrangement uses TRBV30 and TRBJ1-2, with 7 bases lining up with TRBD1. This CDR3 comprises 14 residues. Trimming cost V 2 bases and J 4 bases; bases outside gene matches: 7. CDR1 and CDR2 from the germline V gene are GTSNPN and SVGIG (reference sequence). CDR3 residues: CAWSMTGTIYGYTF. CDR3 nucleotide sequence: TGTGCCTGGAGTATGACAGGGACCATCTATGGCTACACCTTC.

The chain employs TRBV6-6 and TRBJ1-1, with TRBD1 as a possible D gene (5 bases). CDR1 is MNHNY, CDR2 SVGAGI, per germline (reference sequence). The V end lost 7 bases, the J end lost 3 bases, and 9 bases lay between the germline ends. The CDR3 contains 12 residues. As DNA, the CDR3 is TGTGCCAGCAAGGTAGGGGACACTGAAGCTTTCTTT. It yields the protein CASKVGDTEAFF.

This clone has only one observation. This sequence joins TRBV27 and TRBJ1-6; 8 bases are a match to TRBD1. From germline, CDR1 is MNHEY and CDR2 SMNVEV (reference sequence). This CDR3 has 16 amino acids. The V segment lost 0 bases and the J segment 14 bases; nucleotides outside the gene matches: 12. The CDR3 region is CASSLSPTGAVPALHF. The CDR3 nucleotides read TGTGCCAGCAGTTTATCCCCGACAGGGGCCGTCCCCGCCCTCCACTTT.

V is TRBV19 and J is TRBJ1-2; 7 bases agree with TRBD1. V gave up 4 bases and J gave up 4 bases; unmatched junction bases: 3. Germline V gives CDR1 LNHDA, CDR2 SQIVND (reference sequence). The CDR3 has 13 residues. CDR3 sequence (DNA): TGTGCCAGTAGTACATGGGACAGCTATGGCTACACCTTC. Its translation is CASSTWDSYGYTF.

This chain joins TRBV29-1 and TRBJ2-3; weak D call: TRBD1 (5 bases). Germline-derived CDR1 and CDR2 are SQVTM and ANQGSEA. The V and J ends lost 5 bases and 9 bases respectively, with 15 bases between them. The CDR3 consists of 12 residues. This CDR3 is CSVTTASRTQYF. DNA of the CDR3: TGCAGCGTTACGACAGCCTCCAGGACGCAGTATTTT.

The gene calls are TRBV12-3 or TRBV12-4 and TRBJ2-7; tentatively, D is TRBD2 (6 bases). The CDR3 covers 13 residues. Trimming took 6 bases from V and 1 from J, leaving 10 bases between them. The CDR3 DNA follows: TGTGCCAGCAGCTCCGGACTATCCTACGAGCAGTACTTC. Translated, it gives CASSSGLSYEQYF.

V usage is TRBV14 and J usage is TRBJ1-2; 8 nucleotides line up with TRBD1. This CDR3 region has 15 residues. In germline, CDR1 is SGHDN, CDR2 FVKESK. The ends lost 4 bases at V and 4 bases at J; junction bases unmatched: 8. The CDR3 coding sequence is TGTGCCAGCAGCCCCCGGACAGGGTTAACCTATGGCTACACCTTC. Translation gives CASSPRTGLTYGYTF.

CDR3 residues: CASYRDQPQHF. DNA for the CDR3: TGTGCAAGTTACAGAGATCAGCCCCAGCATTTT. The chain is built from TRBV12-2 and TRBJ1-5; the DNA was not compared with TRBD1, the D call given in the table. TRBV12-2 is a pseudogene. The CDR3 consists of 11 residues.

The V gene is TRBV5-1, the J gene TRBJ1-4, with a possible D match to TRBD1 (6 bases). The length of the CDR3 is 16 residues. The V end lost 3 bases, the J end lost 7 bases, and 19 bases lay between the germline ends. Germline V CDR1 and CDR2: SGHRS, YFSETQ. The CDR3 sequence: CASSSTGPVDSEKLFF. CDR3 nucleotides: TGCGCCAGCAGCTCCACAGGGCCTGTTGATAGTGAAAAACTGTTTTTT.

This clone occurred once. The chain employs TRBV21-1 and TRBJ1-3. TRBV21-1 is labeled a pseudogene. CDR3 length: 18 amino acids. The CDR3 nucleotides are TGTGCCAGCAGAGGTAGCGGGCAGCCAGGAAGCTCTGGAAACACCATATATTTT. This codes for CASRGSGQPGSSGNTIYF.

CDR3: CASSQFSSVEGYTF. The CDR3 DNA reads TGTGCCAGTAGCCAATTCAGCTCCGTGGAGGGCTACACCTTC. The chain has TRBV19 and TRBJ1-2; no reliable D call. V was pared by 6 bases and J by 8 bases, with 19 bases between. This CDR3 contains 14 residues. In germline, CDR1 is LNHDA, CDR2 SQIVND (reference sequence).

This sequence joins TRBV7-9 and TRBJ1-4; no definite D call. The CDR3 runs 14 residues. V was cut by 5 bases and J by 6 bases, with 13 bases left in between. Germline V gives CDR1 SEHNR, CDR2 FQNEAQ (reference sequence). CDR3 in DNA: TGTGCCAGCAGCCACCAGGTTGGGTATGAAAAACTGTTTTTT. It specifies CASSHQVGYEKLFF.

This chain uses TRBV2 with TRBJ2-1, with a weak D call TRBD1 (6 bases). CDR1 is SNHLY, CDR2 FYNNEI, per germline. The V end was cut by 6 bases, the J end by 15 bases, with 21 bases between. The CDR3 runs 13 residues. CDR3 coding DNA: TGTGCCAGCAGACTGATAACAGGACAGACGCGGTTCTTC. Its translation: CASRLITGQTRFF.

V usage is TRBV7-9 and J usage is TRBJ1-2; unclear D gene. Germline values: CDR1 SEHNR, CDR2 FQNEAQ (reference sequence). Trimming removed 6 bases at V and 3 bases at J, with 8 bases between. The CDR3 is made up of 12 amino acids. The CDR3 DNA reads as TGTGCCAGCAGTAACAGAGACTATGGCTACACCTTC. This codes for CASSNRDYGYTF.

This clone was detected once. V gene TRBV30 combines with J gene TRBJ1-4; D may be TRBD1 (5 bases). V dropped 1 base and J dropped 4 bases, with 10 bases sitting between them. Looked up from germline, CDR1 is GTSNPN and CDR2 is SVGIG (reference sequence). The length of the CDR3 is 14 residues. The chain's CDR3 is CAWSEGDINEKLFF. CDR3 in DNA: TGTGCCTGGAGTGAAGGGGATATTAATGAAAAACTGTTTTTT.

This sequence joins TRBV21-1 and TRBJ2-2; the DNA was not compared with TRBD1, the D call given in the table. TRBV21-1 is deemed a pseudogene. CDR3 length: 17 amino acids. The CDR3 DNA sequence: TGTGCCAGCAGCAAAGCCGGGACAGGGTCCTCATCCGGGGAGCTGTTTTTT. Its protein is CASSKAGTGSSSGELFF.

The gene calls are TRBV6-2 or TRBV6-3 and TRBJ1-6, with 7 bases that match TRBD1. The germline gives CDR1 MNHEY, CDR2 SVGEGT. There are 14 residues in the CDR3. V shed 5 bases and J 5 bases; nucleotides not matched to a gene: 3. The CDR3 bases are TGTGCCAGCAGTGGGGACAGAAATAATTCACCCCTCCACTTT. Its translation is CASSGDRNNSPLHF.

The chain uses TRBV7-2 and TRBJ2-1; D is possibly TRBD2 (6 bases). Germline lookup yields CDR1 SGHTA and CDR2 FQGNSA. Trimming stripped 4 bases from V and 4 bases from J, with 14 bases between. This CDR3 comprises 15 residues. The CDR3 loop is CASSSSSASYNEQFF. DNA of the CDR3: TGTGCCAGCAGCTCGTCTAGCGCCTCATACAATGAGCAGTTCTTC.

The V gene is TRBV7-2, the J gene TRBJ1-1; 7 bases align to TRBD1. Germline V gives CDR1 SGHTA, CDR2 FQGNSA. The CDR3 is 17 residues long. The V segment lost 5 bases and the J segment 0 bases; nucleotides outside the gene matches: 12. The CDR3 DNA sequence: TGTGCCAGCAGCCGCTACGGGACAGAAACTATGAACACTGAAGCTTTCTTT. Translation gives CASSRYGTETMNTEAFF.

The rearrangement links TRBV11-2 to TRBJ2-5; D may be TRBD2 (6 bases). CDR3 length equals 17 residues. V was clipped by 5 bases and J by 4 bases, with 23 bases between them. The germline CDR1 and CDR2 sequences are SGHAT and FQNNGV. The CDR3 sequence: CASSPGLGRPQGETQYF. DNA of the CDR3: TGTGCCAGCAGCCCCGGACTTGGGAGGCCACAAGGAGAGACCCAGTACTTC.

There are a few counts of this clone. The V call is TRBV2, the J call TRBJ2-5; possible D gene TRBD1, 5 bases. The CDR3 has 15 amino acids. Trimming stripped 3 bases from V and 1 base from J, with 12 bases between. CDR1 SNHLY and CDR2 FYNNEI come from the germline V gene. The chain's CDR3 is CASSDQGAVQETQYF. DNA of the CDR3: TGTGCCAGCAGTGATCAAGGGGCAGTCCAAGAGACCCAGTACTTC.

The chain combines TRBV4-2 with TRBJ2-3; D might be TRBD2 (7 bases). The CDR3 covers 17 residues. V was trimmed by 0 bases and J by 3 bases, leaving 16 bases between them. CDR1 is LGHNA and CDR2 is YNFKEQ in the germline V gene. CDR3 sequence: CASSQERGGGATDTQYF. The CDR3, as DNA: TGTGCCAGCAGCCAAGAGAGAGGAGGGGGGGCGACAGATACGCAGTATTTT.